This TCR beta chain was captured in a study of cytomegalovirus exposure and HLA in healthy donors. The wider study: Ancestry clustering placed more than 65% of around 400 genotyped donors in the Caucasian-associated cluster.

A multiplex PCR was run with 60 Vbeta primers and 13 Jbeta primers. Libraries were prepared by immunoSEQ multiplex PCR; TCRdb keeps only in-frame clonotypes and omits some of them. The table shows 150,000 to 200,000 clones, with approximately 80% occurring only once. Regarding the study as a whole: It was reportedly the case that the classifier diagnosed cytomegalovirus status with high specificity and sensitivity.

There are 17 residues in the CDR3. Trimming removed 3 bases from V and 4 bases from J; junction bases left unmatched: 7. As concerns this clone: Antigen: not known.

The genes are TRBV23-1 and TRBJ1-5, with 12 positions matching TRBD1. TRBV23-1 is annotated as an ORF whose role is uncertain. The sequence came from a male donor in good health and CMV-seropositive. The sequenced sample was PBMCs. CDR3 in amino acids: CASSHPGTGGSNQPQHF. The DNA of the CDR3 is TGCGCCAGCAGTCACCCCGGGACAGGGGGCTCGAATCAGCCCCAGCATTTT.